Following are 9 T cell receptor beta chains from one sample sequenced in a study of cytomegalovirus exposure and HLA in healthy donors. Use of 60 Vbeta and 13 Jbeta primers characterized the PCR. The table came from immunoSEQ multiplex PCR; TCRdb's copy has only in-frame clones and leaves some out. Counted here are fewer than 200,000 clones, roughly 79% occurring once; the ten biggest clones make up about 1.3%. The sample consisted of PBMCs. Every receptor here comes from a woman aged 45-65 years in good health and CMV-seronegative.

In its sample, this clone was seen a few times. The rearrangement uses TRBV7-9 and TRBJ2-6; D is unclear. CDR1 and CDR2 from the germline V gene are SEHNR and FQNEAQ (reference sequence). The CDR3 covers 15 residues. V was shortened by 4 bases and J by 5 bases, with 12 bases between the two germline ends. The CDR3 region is CASSSPRLRANVLTF. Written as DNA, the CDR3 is TGTGCCAGCAGCTCCCCTAGACTTCGGGCCAACGTCCTGACTTTC.

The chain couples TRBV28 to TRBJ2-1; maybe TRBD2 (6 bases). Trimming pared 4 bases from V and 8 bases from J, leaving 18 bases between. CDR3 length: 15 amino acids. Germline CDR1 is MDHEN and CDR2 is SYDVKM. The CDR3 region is CASSSWASRRDEQFF. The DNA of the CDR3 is TGTGCCAGCAGTTCGTGGGCTAGCCGGAGGGATGAGCAGTTCTTC. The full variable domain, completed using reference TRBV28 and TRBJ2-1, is DVKVTQSSRYLVKRTGEKVFLECVQDMDHENMFWYRQDPGLGLRLIYFSYDVKMKEKGDIPEGYSVSREKKERFSLILESASTNQTSMYLCASSSWASRRDEQFFGPGTRLTVL.

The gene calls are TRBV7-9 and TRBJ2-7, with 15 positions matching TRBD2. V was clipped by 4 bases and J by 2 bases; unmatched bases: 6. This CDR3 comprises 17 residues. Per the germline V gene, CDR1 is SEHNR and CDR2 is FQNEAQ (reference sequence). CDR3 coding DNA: TGTGCCAGCAGCTCAGGGACTAGCGGGGGGCCCCCCTACGAGCAGTACTTC. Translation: CASSSGTSGGPPYEQYF.

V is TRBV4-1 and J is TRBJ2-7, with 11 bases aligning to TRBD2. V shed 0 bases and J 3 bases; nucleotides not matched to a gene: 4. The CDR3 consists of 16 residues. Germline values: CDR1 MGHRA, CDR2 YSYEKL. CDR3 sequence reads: CASSQDVLAGGYEQYF. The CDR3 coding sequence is TGCGCCAGCAGCCAAGATGTCCTAGCGGGAGGCTACGAGCAGTACTTC.

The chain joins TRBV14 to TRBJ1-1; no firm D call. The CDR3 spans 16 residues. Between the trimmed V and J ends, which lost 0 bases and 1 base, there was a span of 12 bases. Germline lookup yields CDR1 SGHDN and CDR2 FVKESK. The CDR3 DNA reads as TGTGCCAGCAGCCAAGACGGGGTCAAAGGGAACACTGAAGCTTTCTTT. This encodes CASSQDGVKGNTEAFF.

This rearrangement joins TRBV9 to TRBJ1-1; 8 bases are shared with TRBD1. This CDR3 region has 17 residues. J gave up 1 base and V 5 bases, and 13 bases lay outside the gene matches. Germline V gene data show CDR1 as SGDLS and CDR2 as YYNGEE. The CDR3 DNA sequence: TGTGCCAGCAGTCCCAGAGACAGGGGAGTACGGAACACTGAAGCTTTCTTT. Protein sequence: CASSPRDRGVRNTEAFF.

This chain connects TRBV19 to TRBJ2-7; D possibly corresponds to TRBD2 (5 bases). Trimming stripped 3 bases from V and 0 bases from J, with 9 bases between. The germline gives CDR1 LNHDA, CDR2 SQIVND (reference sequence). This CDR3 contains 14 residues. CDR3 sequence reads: CASSIEGFSYEQYF. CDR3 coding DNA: TGTGCCAGTAGTATTGAGGGATTCTCCTACGAGCAGTACTTC.

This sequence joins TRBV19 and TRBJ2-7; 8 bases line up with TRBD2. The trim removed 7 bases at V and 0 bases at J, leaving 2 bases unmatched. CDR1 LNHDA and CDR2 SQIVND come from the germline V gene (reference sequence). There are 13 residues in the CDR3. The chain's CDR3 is CASTGGDSYEQYF. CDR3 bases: TGTGCCAGTACGGGAGGGGACTCCTACGAGCAGTACTTC.

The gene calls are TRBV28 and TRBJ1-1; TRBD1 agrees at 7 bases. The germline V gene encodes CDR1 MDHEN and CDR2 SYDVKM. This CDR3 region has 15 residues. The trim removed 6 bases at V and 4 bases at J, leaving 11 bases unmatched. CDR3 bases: TGTGCCAGCAGCTTCCCACGACAGGGATCCACTGAAGCTTTCTTT. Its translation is CASSFPRQGSTEAFF.